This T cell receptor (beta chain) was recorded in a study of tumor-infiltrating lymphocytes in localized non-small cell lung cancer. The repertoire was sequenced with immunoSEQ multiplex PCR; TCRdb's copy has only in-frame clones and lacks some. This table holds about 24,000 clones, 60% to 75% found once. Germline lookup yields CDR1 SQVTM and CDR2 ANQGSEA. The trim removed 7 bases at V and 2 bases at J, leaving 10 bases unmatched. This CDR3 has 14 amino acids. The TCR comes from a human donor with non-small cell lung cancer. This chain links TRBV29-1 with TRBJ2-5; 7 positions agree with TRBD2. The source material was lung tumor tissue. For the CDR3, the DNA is TGCAGCGCTGCCGTCGGGGGAGGGCAAGAGACCCAGTACTTC. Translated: CSAAVGGGQETQYF.